These 19 T cell receptor beta chains were sequenced from one sample in a study of T cell repertoires in cytomegalovirus infection. These receptors' antigens are unknown. TCRdb re-analysed the reads in MiXCR, keeping a single row per CDR3 protein. The sample shows roughly 500,000 distinct CDR3 sequences, 30% to 40% of them seen only once. Source: cultured PBMCs, taken from culture after CMV antigen stimulation. These receptors were collected from a human donor in good health (CMV status not recorded). Some clones in this sample may be carry-over from other donors' samples.

This clonotype has just one count. The chain carries TRBV6-1 and TRBJ2-5; D is ambiguous. Trimming pared 2 bases from V and 1 base from J, leaving 8 bases between. Germline V gene sequence: CDR1 MNHNS, CDR2 SASEGT. The CDR3 is 14 residues long. CDR3 sequence (DNA): TGTGCCAGCAGTGAAAACACCTCCCAAGAGACCCAGTACTTC. Protein product: CASSENTSQETQYF.

This clonotype was counted at least ten times. The chain employs TRBV7-8 and TRBJ1-2, with TRBD1 as a possible D gene (6 bases). Germline V gene sequence: CDR1 SGHVS, CDR2 FQNEAQ. Trimming took 0 bases from V and 2 from J, leaving 13 bases between them. This CDR3 region has 16 residues. CDR3 bases: TGTGCCAGCAGCTTAGCCCGACAGGATAACAACTATGGCTACACCTTC. The encoded protein is CASSLARQDNNYGYTF. Variable domain in full (rest from reference TRBV7-8 and TRBJ1-2): GAGVSQSPRYKVAKRGQDVALRCDPISGHVSLFWYQQALGQGPEFLTYFQNEAQLDKSGLPSDRFFAERPEGSVSTLKIQRTQQEDSAVYLCASSLARQDNNYGYTFGSGTRLTVV.

This clonotype has more than one count but fewer than ten. The rearrangement uses TRBV4-1 and TRBJ1-2; weak D call: TRBD1 (6 bases). The CDR3 is 15 residues long. V lost 3 bases and J lost 7, with 18 bases in between. Germline CDR1 MGHRA, CDR2 YSYEKL. The CDR3 region is CASSQRQAVSGGYTF. The CDR3, as DNA: TGCGCCAGCAGCCAGAGACAGGCCGTAAGTGGTGGCTACACCTTC.

The V call is TRBV6-6, the J call TRBJ2-4; 7 positions match TRBD2. The germline gives CDR1 MNHNY, CDR2 SVGAGI (reference sequence). This CDR3 comprises 17 residues. The trim removed 6 bases at V and 0 bases at J, leaving 11 bases unmatched. The CDR3 loop is CASSSLSSGLAKNIQYF. CDR3 sequence (DNA): TGTGCCAGCAGCTCACTCTCTAGCGGACTAGCCAAAAACATTCAGTACTTC.

J is TRBJ1-1 and V is TRBV7-3; 9 bases agree with TRBD1. The CDR3 totals 18 residues. The junction had 15 bases not matched to a gene; V was cut back by 2 bases and J by 5 bases. The germline V gene encodes CDR1 SGHTA and CDR2 FQGTGA. This chain's CDR3 is CASSLSYGQGPRRTEAFF. The DNA for the CDR3 is TGTGCCAGCAGCTTATCTTACGGACAGGGGCCAAGGAGGACTGAAGCTTTCTTT. Looking up the rest from reference TRBV7-3 and TRBJ1-1 gives the full variable domain: GAGVSQTPSNKVTEKGKYVELRCDPISGHTALYWYRQSLGQGPEFLIYFQGTGAADDSGLPNDRFFAVRPEGSVSTLKIQRTERGDSAVYLCASSLSYGQGPRRTEAFFGQGTRLTVV.

This chain links TRBV6-1 with TRBJ2-1; TRBD2 agrees at 13 bases. V was pared by 5 bases and J by 6 bases, with 10 bases of the junction left unmatched. CDR1 is MNHNS and CDR2 is SASEGT in the germline V gene. The CDR3 contains 17 residues. Here the CDR3 reads CASSPSPGLAGTNEQFF. The CDR3 nucleotides are TGTGCCAGCAGTCCGTCACCGGGACTAGCGGGGACCAATGAGCAGTTCTTC.

This clonotype was observed a few times. The V gene is TRBV6-1, the J gene TRBJ2-3; TRBD2 matches at 7 bases. The CDR3 has 14 amino acids. Losses at the gene ends were 0 bases for V and 6 bases for J; bases not matched to a gene: 3. CDR1 is MNHNS and CDR2 is SASEGT in the germline V gene. The CDR3 region has the DNA TGTGCCAGCAGTGAAGCTGGAGCGGGGGATACGCAGTATTTT. Translation gives CASSEAGAGDTQYF.

A few counts support this clonotype. The J gene is TRBJ1-1, the V gene TRBV12-3 or TRBV12-4; possibly TRBD1 for D (6 bases). The CDR3 has 14 residues. V lost 7 bases to trimming and J lost 5 bases, with 17 bases between them. In DNA, the CDR3 is TGTGCCAGCACCATGACACAGGGAGAGACTGAAGCTTTCTTT. Translated, it gives CASTMTQGETEAFF.

This clonotype was observed many times. The rearrangement uses TRBV7-2 and TRBJ2-6, with a weak D call TRBD2 (7 bases). V was clipped by 2 bases and J by 4 bases, with 18 bases between them. This CDR3 spans 18 amino acids. Germline V CDR1 and CDR2: SGHTA, FQGNSA. The CDR3 bases are TGTGCCAGCAGCTTAAGGCTGGGGGGGGCGGCCGGGGCCAACGTCCTGACTTTC. Protein: CASSLRLGGAAGANVLTF. Variable domain in full (rest from reference TRBV7-2 and TRBJ2-6): GAGVSQSPSNKVTEKGKDVELRCDPISGHTALYWYRQSLGQGLEFLIYFQGNSAPDKSGLPSDRFSAERTGGSVSTLTIQRTQQEDSAVYLCASSLRLGGAAGANVLTFGAGSRLTVL.

The chain combines TRBV20-1 with TRBJ2-1; TRBD2 is a possible D gene (6 bases). With 3 bases removed from V and 0 bases from J, the gap between germline ends came to 18 bases. The CDR3 is made up of 17 amino acids. The V gene's germline CDR1 is DFQATT and CDR2 SNEGSKA (reference sequence). The DNA of the CDR3 is TGCAGTGCTAGTCGCCGGGAGTGGGGCTCCTCCTACAATGAGCAGTTCTTC. This codes for CSASRREWGSSYNEQFF.

This clonotype has ten or more counts. The chain joins TRBV6-2 or TRBV6-3 to TRBJ2-7; D call uncertain. The CDR3 runs to 16 residues. Germline CDR1 and CDR2: MNHEY and SVGEGT. The germline V and J ends were trimmed by 0 bases and 0 bases, with 12 bases remaining between them. Here the CDR3 DNA reads TGTGCCAGCAGTTACTCCTTAAGGATGAACTCCTACGAGCAGTACTTC. This translates into CASSYSLRMNSYEQYF.

The chain links TRBV6-5 to TRBJ2-3; 12 bases line up with TRBD2. V shed 7 bases, J shed 4 bases, and the junction held 6 bases outside the gene matches. Germline-derived CDR1 and CDR2 are MNHEY and SVGAGI. This CDR3 contains 15 residues. For the CDR3, the DNA is TGTGCCAGCACATCTAGCGGGAGGGATTCAGATACGCAGTATTTT. This gives the protein CASTSSGRDSDTQYF.

The V gene is TRBV6-2 or TRBV6-3, the J gene TRBJ1-6, with D possibly matching TRBD1 (6 bases). CDR1 is MNHEY and CDR2 is SVGEGT in the germline V gene. Trimming took off 8 bases at V and 10 bases at J, with 15 bases between the two ends. CDR3 length: 13 amino acids. The CDR3 loop is CASHHRVISPLHF. The CDR3 DNA is TGTGCCAGCCATCACAGGGTAATATCACCCCTCCACTTT.

This clonotype appeared a few times. An end of the junction does not agree with germline; a read error may underlie this. The rearrangement joins TRBV6-2 or TRBV6-3 to TRBJ2-2; unclear D gene. CDR1 is MNHEY and CDR2 is SVGEGT in the germline V gene. This CDR3 has 14 amino acids. CDR3 region: CASSRRFLPGELFF. CDR3 nucleotides: TGTGCCAGCAGTCGAAGGTTTTTGCCCGGAGAGCTGTTTTTT.

This clonotype was seen only a few times. The chain recombines TRBV20-1 with TRBJ1-6; 7 bases fit TRBD1. The germline gives CDR1 DFQATT, CDR2 SNEGSKA (reference sequence). J gave up 4 bases and V 2 bases, and 5 bases lay outside the gene matches. The CDR3 contains 15 residues. The CDR3 nucleotides read TGCAGTGCTAGACCTGGGACAGAATATAATTCACCCCTCCACTTT. It codes for CSARPGTEYNSPLHF.

This chain links TRBV4-3 with TRBJ2-3; 9 nucleotides align to TRBD2. This CDR3 is 16 amino acids long. The junction had 10 bases not matched to a gene; V was cut back by 3 bases and J by 6 bases. Germline V gene lookup returns CDR1 LGHNA and CDR2 YSLEER. The CDR3 coding sequence is TGCGCCAGCAGCCAGGGACCGGGACTAGCTTTGGATACGCAGTATTTT. Its translation: CASSQGPGLALDTQYF.

Many counts were recorded for this clonotype. V usage is TRBV7-2 and J usage is TRBJ1-6; D not certain. The CDR3 consists of 15 residues. V shed 4 bases and J shed 0 bases, with 7 bases lying between them. Germline V gene lookup returns CDR1 SGHTA and CDR2 FQGNSA. The CDR3 here is CASSSRSSYNSPLHF. In nucleotides, the CDR3 is TGTGCCAGCAGCTCACGGAGCTCCTATAATTCACCCCTCCACTTT.

This chain connects TRBV20-1 to TRBJ2-7, with TRBD2 identical over 16 bases. The CDR3 extends over 16 amino acids. V shed 6 bases and J 3 bases; nucleotides not matched to a gene: 8. The germline CDR1 and CDR2 sequences are DFQATT and SNEGSKA (reference sequence). CDR3 sequence (DNA): TGCAGTGCCCGGGGACTAGCGGGAGGGAAGGACTACGAGCAGTACTTC. It codes for CSARGLAGGKDYEQYF.

The rearrangement uses TRBV28 and TRBJ1-1; D gene ambiguous. Germline-derived CDR1 and CDR2 are MDHEN and SYDVKM. V lost 6 bases to trimming and J lost 10 bases, with 21 bases between them. The length of the CDR3 is 14 residues. CDR3 sequence: CASSSQDTGMRAFF. The CDR3 DNA is TGTGCCAGCAGCTCCCAGGATACGGGGATGAGAGCTTTCTTT.